This TCR beta chain originates from a study of Graves' ophthalmopathy and Graves' hyperthyroidism. This CDR3 is 15 amino acids long. The J segment lost 6 bases and the V segment lost 5 bases, leaving 11 bases of the junction unmatched. The germline gives CDR1 SGHTA, CDR2 FQGNSA. RNA transcripts were the source from which TCR beta CDR3 regions were amplified. Investigators did first-round RT-PCR with HTBI primers, then second-round multiplex PCR. In TCRdb, the multiplex PCR reads were re-called with MiXCR into one record per CDR3 protein. The sample lists about 400,000 distinct CDR3 sequences; around 17% were seen once. Study-wide findings and caveats: A majority of expanded thyroid clonotypes exceeding 0.001 frequency were likewise present in blood.

Turning to this clonotype: Its antigen is as yet unknown.

The chain links TRBV7-2 to TRBJ2-7, with TRBD2 identical over 9 bases. The receptor was derived from a woman between 18 and 30 years old with Graves' ophthalmopathy. The sample taken for sequencing was peripheral blood. The CDR3 DNA follows: TGTGCCAGCAGCGATAGCGGGGGACTCCCTGGCGAGCAGTACTTC. Its translation: CASSDSGGLPGEQYF.